The 32 T cell receptor beta chains below come from one sample, sequenced in a study of cytomegalovirus exposure and HLA in healthy donors. Both 60 Vbeta primers and 13 Jbeta primers went into the PCR. Produced via immunoSEQ multiplex PCR; TCRdb's table is partial and in-frame only. The data hold about 240,000 clones, with 78% observed a single time. Material: PBMCs. These TCRs come from a boy between 10 and 17 years old in good health and CMV-seronegative.

The gene calls are TRBV19 and TRBJ2-7; weak D call: TRBD1 (5 bases). Germline CDR1 is LNHDA and CDR2 is SQIVND (reference sequence). V gave up 4 bases and J gave up 3 bases, with 16 bases separating them. CDR3 length equals 15 residues. CDR3 protein: CASSTITGDLYEQYF. In DNA, the CDR3 is TGTGCCAGTAGTACGATTACAGGAGACCTCTACGAGCAGTACTTC. Using reference TRBV19 and TRBJ2-7 for the parts outside the CDR3, the full variable domain is DGGITQSPKYLFRKEGQNVTLSCEQNLNHDAMYWYRQDPGQGLRLIYYSQIVNDFQKGDIAEGYSVSREKKESFPLTVTSAQKNPTAFYLCASSTITGDLYEQYFGPGTRLTVT.

The V call is TRBV2, the J call TRBJ1-1; the D is unclear. CDR3 length: 13 amino acids. CDR1 and CDR2 from the germline V gene are SNHLY and FYNNEI. V lost 4 bases and J 4 bases, leaving 10 bases between the germline ends. CDR3 protein: CASSVQAPTEAFF. CDR3 in DNA: TGTGCCAGCAGTGTTCAGGCGCCCACTGAAGCTTTCTTT.

The rearrangement links TRBV7-2 to TRBJ2-3, with TRBD2 matching over 11 bases. The CDR3 has 17 amino acids. The germline V gene has CDR1 SGHTA and CDR2 FQGNSA. V was pared by 5 bases and J by 4 bases, with 11 bases of the junction left unmatched. The CDR3: CASSLLGLAEEADTQYF. The DNA of the CDR3 is TGTGCCAGCAGCCTCCTGGGACTAGCGGAGGAGGCAGATACGCAGTATTTT.

This clone was seen once. V usage is TRBV29-1 and J usage is TRBJ1-1; the D gene is possibly TRBD1 (5 bases). Trimming removed 3 bases from V and 6 bases from J, with 17 bases in between. Germline V lookup: CDR1 SQVTM, CDR2 ANQGSEA. CDR3 length: 14 amino acids. The CDR3 nucleotides are TGCAGCGTTGATACAGGTGCATGGTTACCTGAAGCTTTCTTT. Encoded protein: CSVDTGAWLPEAFF.

The V call is TRBV21-1, the J call TRBJ2-5; the table's D call of TRBD2 was not tested on the DNA. TRBV21-1 is reported as a pseudogene. The CDR3 spans 14 residues. The CDR3 is CASSKVERQETQYF. The CDR3 DNA reads TGTGCCAGCAGCAAAGTGGAGCGCCAAGAGACCCAGTACTTC.

The V call is TRBV19, the J call TRBJ2-2; D is possibly TRBD2 (5 bases). Per the germline V gene, CDR1 is LNHDA and CDR2 is SQIVND (reference sequence). The V gene lost 3 bases and the J gene lost 3 bases, with 11 bases spanning the gap. The CDR3 contains 15 residues. The CDR3 nucleotides read TGTGCCAGTAGTATCGGGATAGCCTACACCGGGGAGCTGTTTTTT. This sequence encodes CASSIGIAYTGELFF. Full variable domain (missing parts from reference TRBV19 and TRBJ2-2): DGGITQSPKYLFRKEGQNVTLSCEQNLNHDAMYWYRQDPGQGLRLIYYSQIVNDFQKGDIAEGYSVSREKKESFPLTVTSAQKNPTAFYLCASSIGIAYTGELFFGEGSRLTVL.

The CDR3 is CASSLRGTGYEQYF. Written as DNA, the CDR3 is TGTGCCAGCAGCTTGAGAGGTACAGGGTACGAGCAGTACTTC. This chain uses TRBV5-6 with TRBJ2-7, with D perhaps TRBD1 (6 bases). The CDR3 runs to 14 residues. V was trimmed by 1 base and J by 4 bases, leaving 12 bases between them. The germline V gene has CDR1 SGHDT and CDR2 YYEEEE.

This clone is a singleton in its sample. The chain links TRBV30 to TRBJ2-7, with 7 bases that match TRBD1. CDR3 length: 15 amino acids. Trimming took 0 bases from V and 2 from J; bases not matched to a gene: 7. CDR1 is GTSNPN, CDR2 SVGIG, per germline (reference sequence). CDR3 DNA: TGTGCCTGGAGTGTAGCGTACAGGGGACCCTACGAGCAGTACTTC. Its protein is CAWSVAYRGPYEQYF.

This chain connects TRBV5-1 to TRBJ1-1; D might be TRBD1 (5 bases). The germline CDR1 and CDR2 sequences are SGHRS and YFSETQ. CDR3 size: 17 residues. The V end was cut by 1 base, the J end by 1 base, with 17 bases between. The CDR3 DNA is TGCGCCAGCAGCTTGAACATCCCCGGGACTCCGAACACTGAAGCTTTCTTT. Amino acid sequence: CASSLNIPGTPNTEAFF.

The rearrangement uses TRBV19 and TRBJ2-7; TRBD2 agrees at 14 bases. The V gene's germline CDR1 is LNHDA and CDR2 SQIVND (reference sequence). V was pared by 5 bases and J by 2 bases, with 14 bases of the junction left unmatched. This CDR3 is built from 19 residues. The DNA of the CDR3 is TGTGCCAGTAGTGGGTGGGGGACTAGCGGGGGCCACCCAACCTACGAGCAGTACTTC. The encoded protein is CASSGWGTSGGHPTYEQYF.

The chain recombines TRBV7-8 with TRBJ2-7; D ambiguous. Trimming pared 3 bases from V and 6 bases from J, leaving 6 bases between. Germline loops: CDR1 SGHVS, CDR2 FQNEAQ. The CDR3 spans 11 residues. Here the CDR3 reads CASSFSPEQYF. The CDR3, as DNA: TGTGCCAGCAGCTTTAGCCCCGAGCAGTACTTC. Full variable domain (outside the CDR3, taken from reference TRBV7-8 and TRBJ2-7): GAGVSQSPRYKVAKRGQDVALRCDPISGHVSLFWYQQALGQGPEFLTYFQNEAQLDKSGLPSDRFFAERPEGSVSTLKIQRTQQEDSAVYLCASSFSPEQYFGPGTRLTVT.

The table lists this clone with a few counts. This chain joins TRBV14 and TRBJ1-1; TRBD1 is a possible D gene (6 bases). The CDR3 totals 13 residues. Germline CDR1 SGHDN, CDR2 FVKESK. V lost 2 bases to trimming and J lost 6 bases, with 10 bases between them. The CDR3 DNA follows: TGTGCCAGCAGCCAAACAGGGCTACCTGAAGCTTTCTTT. This codes for CASSQTGLPEAFF.

The chain recombines TRBV4-1 with TRBJ2-1; no definite D call. This CDR3 has 13 amino acids. The germline V gene has CDR1 MGHRA and CDR2 YSYEKL. Trimming left V 1 base short and J 7 bases short, with 8 bases between. The CDR3 region has the DNA TGCGCCAGCAGCCAAGGGCTCTTTAATGAGCAGTTCTTC. Translated, it gives CASSQGLFNEQFF.

The chain joins TRBV7-9 to TRBJ2-1, with 10 bases lining up with TRBD2. V was clipped by 0 bases and J by 2 bases; unmatched bases: 7. There are 18 residues in the CDR3. Germline CDR1 and CDR2: SEHNR and FQNEAQ (reference sequence). The CDR3 spells CASSLAKSGRAPYNEQFF. The CDR3 region has the DNA TGTGCCAGCAGCTTAGCGAAGAGCGGGAGGGCCCCCTACAATGAGCAGTTCTTC.

This clone has a single count. The chain couples TRBV7-8 to TRBJ1-2; weak D call: TRBD1 (5 bases). V lost 5 bases, J lost 5 bases, and 18 bases lay in between. This CDR3 is built from 15 residues. The germline gives CDR1 SGHVS, CDR2 FQNEAQ. CDR3 in DNA: TGTGCCAGCAGCCCCGCCCCCCAGGAGGGGTATGGCTACACCTTC. Residues: CASSPAPQEGYGYTF.

The genes are TRBV5-1 and TRBJ2-3; D not resolved. The CDR3 totals 12 residues. Germline CDR1 and CDR2: SGHRS and YFSETQ. The germline V and J ends were trimmed by 4 bases and 0 bases, with 3 bases remaining between them. The CDR3 loop reads CASSTSTDTQYF. CDR3 DNA sequence: TGCGCCAGCAGCACTAGCACAGATACGCAGTATTTT.

This chain uses TRBV11-3 with TRBJ2-1; D remains unclear. The CDR3 is 16 residues long. Germline V lookup: CDR1 SGHNT, CDR2 YENEEA. V was shortened by 4 bases and J by 6 bases, with 19 bases between the two germline ends. CDR3 sequence reads: CASSSLGFAGSNEQFF. CDR3 nucleotide sequence: TGTGCCAGCAGCTCGCTCGGGTTTGCCGGGTCCAATGAGCAGTTCTTC.

The J gene is TRBJ2-3, the V gene TRBV10-3; tentatively, D is TRBD1 (6 bases). CDR1 and CDR2 (germline): ENHRY, SYGVKD. The V end was cut by 8 bases, the J end by 0 bases, with 12 bases between. The CDR3 contains 14 residues. The CDR3 sequence: CAIQQGASTDTQYF. For the CDR3, the DNA is TGTGCCATCCAACAGGGAGCTAGCACAGATACGCAGTATTTT.

The CDR3, as DNA: TGCGCCAGCAGCCCCCCTTTATACACCAACACCGGGGAGCTGTTTTTT. Protein: CASSPPLYTNTGELFF. The chain links TRBV5-1 to TRBJ2-2; the D is unclear. The germline V and J ends were trimmed by 4 bases and 2 bases, with 15 bases remaining between them. The V gene's germline CDR1 is SGHRS and CDR2 YFSETQ. The CDR3 loop spans 16 amino acids. The full variable domain, in which reference TRBV5-1 and TRBJ2-2 provide the parts outside the CDR3, is KAGVTQTPRYLIKTRGQQVTLSCSPISGHRSVSWYQQTPGQGLQFLFEYFSETQRNKGNFPGRFSGRQFSNSRSEMNVSTLELGDSALYLCASSPPLYTNTGELFFGEGSRLTVL.

The chain recombines TRBV5-1 with TRBJ1-1; TRBD1 is a possible D gene (6 bases). Germline CDR1 is SGHRS and CDR2 is YFSETQ. The CDR3 totals 14 residues. The germline V and J ends were trimmed by 9 bases and 2 bases, with 17 bases remaining between them. The CDR3 sequence is CATRGGGENTEAFF. CDR3 nucleotides: TGCGCCACCAGGGGAGGCGGAGAAAACACTGAAGCTTTCTTT.

The chain employs TRBV27 and TRBJ2-7; 7 bases fit TRBD1. V shed 2 bases, J shed 2 bases, and the junction held 9 bases outside the gene matches. There are 16 residues in the CDR3. Germline CDR1 and CDR2: MNHEY and SMNVEV (reference sequence). CDR3 sequence (DNA): TGTGCCAGCAGTTTAGGACCGTCAGGGGGTCCCTACGAGCAGTACTTC. It encodes CASSLGPSGGPYEQYF.

This rearrangement joins TRBV7-9 to TRBJ1-2; a weak D match, TRBD1 (5 bases). CDR1 SEHNR and CDR2 FQNEAQ come from the germline V gene (reference sequence). The length of the CDR3 is 13 residues. V lost 2 bases and J lost 12, with 16 bases in between. DNA for the CDR3: TGTGCCAGCAGCTTAACGAGCGGGGCGTGGGACACCTTC. It yields the protein CASSLTSGAWDTF.

This rearrangement joins TRBV28 to TRBJ1-1, with D unresolved. Germline V gives CDR1 MDHEN, CDR2 SYDVKM. The CDR3 is 14 residues long. Deletions cut 6 bases from V and 10 bases from J, with 21 bases between. The CDR3 nucleotides read TGTGCCAGCAGAAACCCCCCTCCGGGGTCGCGAGCTTTCTTT. It encodes CASRNPPPGSRAFF.

CDR3 in amino acids: CASEIRGPLFENEKLFF. The CDR3 DNA is TGTGCCAGTGAGATCAGGGGGCCCCTCTTTGAGAATGAAAAACTGTTTTTT. V usage is TRBV27 and J usage is TRBJ1-4, with 8 bases lining up with TRBD1. This CDR3 is built from 17 residues. The germline V gene encodes CDR1 MNHEY and CDR2 SMNVEV (reference sequence). V shed 9 bases and J 5 bases; nucleotides not matched to a gene: 17.

The J gene is TRBJ1-1, the V gene TRBV7-9; D possibly corresponds to TRBD1 (5 bases). CDR1 is SEHNR and CDR2 is FQNEAQ in the germline V gene (reference sequence). The V and J ends lost 1 base and 5 bases respectively, with 20 bases between them. The CDR3 is 17 amino acids. The CDR3 bases are TGTGCCAGCAGCTTAGGAGTAGGGTTAAAGCGGGGGACTGAAGCTTTCTTT. It yields the protein CASSLGVGLKRGTEAFF. Together with reference TRBV7-9 and TRBJ1-1, the CDR3 gives the full variable domain: DTGVSQNPRHKITKRGQNVTFRCDPISEHNRLYWYRQTLGQGPEFLTYFQNEAQLEKSRLLSDRFSAERPKGSFSTLEIQRTEQGDSAMYLCASSLGVGLKRGTEAFFGQGTRLTVV.

This chain joins TRBV7-2 and TRBJ2-5; 10 bases align to TRBD2. This CDR3 contains 16 residues. V lost 6 bases and J lost 5; bases outside the gene matches: 12. Germline V lookup: CDR1 SGHTA, CDR2 FQGNSA. CDR3 DNA: TGTGCCAGCAGTCCCCTAAGCGGGAGGGCCATGGAGACCCAGTACTTC. Residues: CASSPLSGRAMETQYF.

This chain connects TRBV6-5 to TRBJ2-7; 7 bases map to TRBD2. The CDR3 runs 14 residues. Unmatched junction bases numbered 5, after V lost 2 bases and J lost 4 bases. The germline V gene encodes CDR1 MNHEY and CDR2 SVGAGI. Written as DNA, the CDR3 is TGTGCCAGCAGTTACCTAGCGGAAGAGTACGAGCAGTACTTC. It specifies CASSYLAEEYEQYF.

Concerning this clone itself: The same CDR3 can be traced to other DNA sequences in this sample. V is TRBV5-1 and J is TRBJ2-7; the D gene is possibly TRBD1 (5 bases). V lost 1 base and J lost 3, with 11 bases in between. Germline lookup yields CDR1 SGHRS and CDR2 YFSETQ. This CDR3 region has 14 residues. CDR3 residues: CASSLSDSHYEQYF. The CDR3 bases are TGCGCCAGCAGCTTGAGTGACAGTCACTACGAGCAGTACTTC.

The chain uses TRBV5-1 and TRBJ2-5; D remains ambiguous. Trimming took 4 bases from V and 1 from J, leaving 8 bases between them. Germline-derived CDR1 and CDR2 are SGHRS and YFSETQ. This CDR3 is built from 13 residues. The CDR3 DNA sequence: TGCGCCAGCAGCCCGAACAGCCAAGAGACCCAGTACTTC. The encoded protein is CASSPNSQETQYF.

This clone was observed a handful of times. CDR3 bases: TGTGCCTGGACTCGCAGGCTTAGCTCCTACGAGCAGTACTTC. Protein product: CAWTRRLSSYEQYF. The chain couples TRBV30 to TRBJ2-7; D is ambiguous. There are 14 residues in the CDR3. The V end lost 4 bases, the J end lost 0 bases, and 13 bases lay between the germline ends. Germline V gene lookup returns CDR1 GTSNPN and CDR2 SVGIG (reference sequence).

In its sample, this clone was seen once. The chain recombines TRBV27 with TRBJ2-7; possibly TRBD1 for D (5 bases). CDR1 is MNHEY, CDR2 SMNVEV, per germline (reference sequence). This CDR3 comprises 12 residues. V was cut by 5 bases and J by 7 bases, with 12 bases left in between. The CDR3 DNA reads TGTGCCAGCAGTCTCCTAAGGGGTGAGCAGTACTTC. As protein: CASSLLRGEQYF.

In DNA form, the CDR3 reads TGTGCCTGGAGCGCGGGGGGCTATAATGAAAAACTGTTTTTT. Its translation: CAWSAGGYNEKLFF. The J gene is TRBJ1-4, the V gene TRBV30; D possibly corresponds to TRBD1 (6 bases). Trimming left V 3 bases short and J 4 bases short, with 12 bases between. The CDR3 totals 14 residues. CDR1 is GTSNPN, CDR2 SVGIG, per germline (reference sequence).